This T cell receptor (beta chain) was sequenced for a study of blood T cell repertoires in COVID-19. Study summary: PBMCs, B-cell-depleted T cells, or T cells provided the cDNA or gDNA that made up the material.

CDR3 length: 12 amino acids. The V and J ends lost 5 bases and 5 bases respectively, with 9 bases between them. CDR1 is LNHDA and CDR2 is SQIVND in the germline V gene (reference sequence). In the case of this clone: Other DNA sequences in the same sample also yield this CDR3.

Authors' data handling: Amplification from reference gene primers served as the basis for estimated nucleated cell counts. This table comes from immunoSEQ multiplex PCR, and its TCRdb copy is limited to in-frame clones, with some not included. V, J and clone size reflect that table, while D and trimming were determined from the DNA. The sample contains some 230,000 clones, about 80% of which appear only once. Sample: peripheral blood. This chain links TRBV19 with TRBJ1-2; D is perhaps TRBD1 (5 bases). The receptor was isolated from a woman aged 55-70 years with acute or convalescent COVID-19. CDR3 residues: CASSPGVYGYTF. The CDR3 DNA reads TGTGCCAGTAGTCCGGGGGTTTATGGCTACACCTTC.